Reported below is one TCR beta chain. Its matching antigen is unknown. The CDR3 covers 17 residues. Trimming shortened V by 0 bases and J by 8 bases, and 20 bases separated the two germline ends. Germline loops: CDR1 SEHNR, CDR2 FQNEAQ (reference sequence). The sample is drawn from a study of CD8+CD57+ T cells in acquired aplastic anemia. For the study at large: The DNA of sorted CD4+ and CD8+ cells averaged approximately 3.2 ug. In CD4+ cells, healthy donors produced an average of around 10 million reads. Regarding the study as a whole: Roughly 29 was the count of CD8+ CDR3 sequences that patients shared with controls. CD8+ Simpson's diversity did not differ significantly between patients and controls.

It was genomic DNA that served as the template for profiling TCR beta VDJ and CDR3. In TCRdb, the reads were re-called with MiXCR into one record per CDR3 protein. The data hold hundreds of thousands of distinct CDR3 sequences, with about two thirds observed a single time. The genes are TRBV7-9 and TRBJ2-1; the D is unclear. Material: sorted CD4+, CD8+, or CD8+CD57+ T cells (not recorded which) from PBMCs. This sequence originates from a human donor in good health, serving as a control. The CDR3 is CASSLALNQPQHYEQFF. CDR3 nucleotides: TGTGCCAGCAGCTTAGCACTTAATCAGCCCCAGCACTATGAGCAGTTCTTC.